Below, 3 T cell receptor beta chains from the same sample are listed, as sequenced in a study of shared clonotypes between healthy human individuals. Sequencing used immunoSEQ multiplex PCR; TCRdb keeps in-frame clones, though not all of them. The sample consists of over a million clones, around 97% of them appearing once. The sample was naive CD4+ T cells sorted from blood. As to subset: CD45RA+ positively selected. These receptors were obtained from a man aged 25-40 years in good health.

The V gene is TRBV5-4, the J gene TRBJ2-2, with D unresolved. The CDR3 is made up of 15 amino acids. V lost 4 bases, J lost 1 base, and 11 bases lay in between. The germline gives CDR1 SGHNT, CDR2 YYREEE (reference sequence). The CDR3 here is CASSTGPKNTGELFF. CDR3 nucleotides: TGTGCCAGCAGCACTGGCCCGAAGAACACCGGGGAGCTGTTTTTT.

The gene calls are TRBV2 and TRBJ2-3; 9 bases agree with TRBD2. V was pared by 3 bases and J by 3 bases, with 10 bases of the junction left unmatched. Germline V CDR1 and CDR2: SNHLY, FYNNEI. The CDR3 sequence is 17 residues long. CDR3 DNA: TGTGCCAGCAGTGATCTGAAGACTAGCGGTTGGACAGATACGCAGTATTTT. This sequence encodes CASSDLKTSGWTDTQYF.

The CDR3: CASKPVFSGNTIYF. The CDR3 DNA reads TGTGCCAGTAAGCCCGTATTCTCTGGAAACACCATATATTTT. The rearrangement links TRBV19 to TRBJ1-3; D remains ambiguous. V was pared by 7 bases and J by 0 bases, with 10 bases between. CDR1 and CDR2 (germline): LNHDA, SQIVND (reference sequence). This CDR3 has 14 residues.